This T cell receptor (beta chain) was captured in a study of blood T cell repertoires in COVID-19. Produced via immunoSEQ multiplex PCR; TCRdb's table is partial and in-frame only. Counted here are around 50,000 clones, 86% occurring once; the ten biggest clones make up under 15%. Germline values: CDR1 MNHEY, CDR2 SVGAGI. The CDR3 has 13 amino acids. With respect to this clone: An end of the junction differs from the germline gene, which may be a read error.

The source of this sequence is a human donor in a cohort sampled during active COVID-19. Material for sequencing was peripheral blood. The V and J genes are TRBV6-5 and TRBJ1-1; D unresolved. The CDR3: CASSYSSNPPECF. In DNA, the CDR3 is TGTGCCAGCAGTTACTCGTCTAACCCCCCGGAGTGCTTT.